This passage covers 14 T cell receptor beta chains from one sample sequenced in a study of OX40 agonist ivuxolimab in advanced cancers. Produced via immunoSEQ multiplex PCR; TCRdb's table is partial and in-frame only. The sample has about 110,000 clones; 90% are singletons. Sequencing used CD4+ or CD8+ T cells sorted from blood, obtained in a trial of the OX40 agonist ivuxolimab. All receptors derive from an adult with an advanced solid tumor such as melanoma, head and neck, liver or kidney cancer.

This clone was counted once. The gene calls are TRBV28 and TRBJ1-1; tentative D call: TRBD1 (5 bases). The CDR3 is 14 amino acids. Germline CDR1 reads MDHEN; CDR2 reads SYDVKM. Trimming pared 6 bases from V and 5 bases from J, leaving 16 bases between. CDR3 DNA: TGTGCCAGCAGCCCCGGGGCCCTGTGGACTGAAGCTTTCTTT. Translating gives CASSPGALWTEAFF.

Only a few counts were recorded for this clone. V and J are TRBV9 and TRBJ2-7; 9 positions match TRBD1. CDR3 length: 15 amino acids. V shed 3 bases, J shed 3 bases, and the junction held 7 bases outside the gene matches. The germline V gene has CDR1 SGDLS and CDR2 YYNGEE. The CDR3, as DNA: TGTGCCAGCAGCGAACAGGGGGCGACGAGCTACGAGCAGTACTTC. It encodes CASSEQGATSYEQYF.

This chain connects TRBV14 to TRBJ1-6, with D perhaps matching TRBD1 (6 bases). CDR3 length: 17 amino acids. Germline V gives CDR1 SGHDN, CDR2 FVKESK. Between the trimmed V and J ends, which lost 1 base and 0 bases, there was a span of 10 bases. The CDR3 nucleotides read TGTGCCAGCAGCCAAGGACAGGCGAGCTCCTATAATTCACCCCTCCACTTT. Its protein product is CASSQGQASSYNSPLHF. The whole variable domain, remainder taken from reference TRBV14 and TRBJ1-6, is EAGVTQFPSHSVIEKGQTVTLRCDPISGHDNLYWYRRVMGKEIKFLLHFVKESKQDESGMPNNRFLAERTGGTYSTLKVQPAELEDSGVYFCASSQGQASSYNSPLHFGNGTRLTVT.

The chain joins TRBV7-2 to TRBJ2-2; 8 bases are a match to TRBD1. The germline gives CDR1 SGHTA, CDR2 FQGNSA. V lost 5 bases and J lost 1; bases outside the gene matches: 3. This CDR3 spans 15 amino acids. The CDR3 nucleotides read TGTGCCAGCAGCCGTGACAGGGGGAACACCGGGGAGCTGTTTTTT. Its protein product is CASSRDRGNTGELFF.

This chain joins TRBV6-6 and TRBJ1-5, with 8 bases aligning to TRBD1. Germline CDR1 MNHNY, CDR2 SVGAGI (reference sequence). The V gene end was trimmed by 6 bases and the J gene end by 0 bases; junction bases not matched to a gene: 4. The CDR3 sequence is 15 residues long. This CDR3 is CASREGTGSNQPQHF. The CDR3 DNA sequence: TGTGCCAGCAGGGAGGGGACAGGTAGCAATCAGCCCCAGCATTTT.

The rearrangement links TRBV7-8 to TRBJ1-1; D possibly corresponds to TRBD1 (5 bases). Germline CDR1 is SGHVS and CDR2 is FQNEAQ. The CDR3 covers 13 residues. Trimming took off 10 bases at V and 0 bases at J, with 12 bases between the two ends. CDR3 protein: CATTEQVNTEAFF. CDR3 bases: TGTGCCACCACGGAACAGGTGAACACTGAAGCTTTCTTT.

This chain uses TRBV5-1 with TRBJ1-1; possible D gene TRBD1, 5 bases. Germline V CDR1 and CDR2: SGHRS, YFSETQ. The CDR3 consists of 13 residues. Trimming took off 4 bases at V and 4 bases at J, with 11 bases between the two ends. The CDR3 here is CASSGDGGTEAFF. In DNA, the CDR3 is TGCGCCAGCAGCGGAGATGGGGGCACTGAAGCTTTCTTT.

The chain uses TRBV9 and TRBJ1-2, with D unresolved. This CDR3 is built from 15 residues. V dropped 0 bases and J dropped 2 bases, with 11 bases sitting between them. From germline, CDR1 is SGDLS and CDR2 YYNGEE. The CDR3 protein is CASSVGLGENYGYTF. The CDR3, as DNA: TGTGCCAGCAGCGTAGGGCTGGGAGAAAACTATGGCTACACCTTC.

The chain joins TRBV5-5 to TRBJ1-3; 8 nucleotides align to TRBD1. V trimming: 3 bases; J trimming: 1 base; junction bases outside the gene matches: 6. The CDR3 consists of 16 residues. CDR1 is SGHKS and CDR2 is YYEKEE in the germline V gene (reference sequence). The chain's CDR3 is CASSSRTGKSGNTIYF. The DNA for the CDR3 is TGTGCCAGCAGCTCAAGGACAGGGAAGTCTGGAAACACCATATATTTT.

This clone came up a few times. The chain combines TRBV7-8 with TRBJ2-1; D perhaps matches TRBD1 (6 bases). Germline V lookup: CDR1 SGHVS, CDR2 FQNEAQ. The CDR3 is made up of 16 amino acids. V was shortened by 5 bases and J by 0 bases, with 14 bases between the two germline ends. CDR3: CASSGQGSPSYNEQFF. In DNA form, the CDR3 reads TGTGCCAGCAGCGGCCAGGGGTCCCCCTCCTACAATGAGCAGTTCTTC.

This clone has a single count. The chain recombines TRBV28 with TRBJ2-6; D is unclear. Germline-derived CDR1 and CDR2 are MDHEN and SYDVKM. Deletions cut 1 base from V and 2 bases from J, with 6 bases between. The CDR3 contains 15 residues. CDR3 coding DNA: TGTGCCAGCAGTTTATTAGTGGCTGGGGCCAACGTCCTGACTTTC. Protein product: CASSLLVAGANVLTF.

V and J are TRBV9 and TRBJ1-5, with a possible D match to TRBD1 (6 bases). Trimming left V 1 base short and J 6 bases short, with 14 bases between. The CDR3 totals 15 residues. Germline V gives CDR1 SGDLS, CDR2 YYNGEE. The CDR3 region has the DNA TGTGCCAGCAGCGTACTCGGGGGACAAGGTCAGCCCCAGCATTTT. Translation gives CASSVLGGQGQPQHF.

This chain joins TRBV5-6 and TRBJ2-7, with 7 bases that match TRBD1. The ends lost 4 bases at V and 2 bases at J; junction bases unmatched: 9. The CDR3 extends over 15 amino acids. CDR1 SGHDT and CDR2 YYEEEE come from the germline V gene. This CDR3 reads CASSTPTGTPYEQYF. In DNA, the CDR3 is TGTGCCAGCAGCACACCGACAGGGACCCCCTACGAGCAGTACTTC.

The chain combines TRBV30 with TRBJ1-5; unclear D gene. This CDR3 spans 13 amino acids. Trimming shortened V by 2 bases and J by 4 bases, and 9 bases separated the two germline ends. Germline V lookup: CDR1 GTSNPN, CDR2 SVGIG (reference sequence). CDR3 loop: CAWSHDGNQPQHF. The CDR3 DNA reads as TGTGCCTGGAGTCATGACGGGAATCAGCCCCAGCATTTT.